The 5 T cell receptor beta chains below come from one sample, sequenced in a study of blood T cell repertoires in COVID-19. Sequencing was performed with immunoSEQ multiplex PCR; in TCRdb, only in-frame clones are kept and a portion is missing. This table has more than 95,000 clones, over 70% appearing once. Sequencing input: peripheral blood. The receptor set was obtained from a man in his fifties with acute or convalescent COVID-19.

This chain joins TRBV19 and TRBJ2-1, with 9 bases that match TRBD2. In germline, CDR1 is LNHDA, CDR2 SQIVND (reference sequence). Germline trimming cut 7 bases from V and 9 bases from J; bases unmatched to any gene: 16. The length of the CDR3 is 16 residues. CDR3 sequence: CASTMGSSGTGGEQFF. CDR3 in DNA: TGTGCCAGTACTATGGGGTCTAGCGGGACGGGAGGTGAGCAGTTCTTC.

This sequence joins TRBV2 and TRBJ2-3, with 10 positions matching TRBD2. The CDR3 consists of 15 residues. Germline V lookup: CDR1 SNHLY, CDR2 FYNNEI. Trimming removed 8 bases from V and 4 bases from J; junction bases left unmatched: 9. For the CDR3, the DNA is TGTGCCAGCGGAAGACTAGCGGGTGTAGCAGATACGCAGTATTTT. Amino acids: CASGRLAGVADTQYF.

The rearrangement links TRBV5-1 to TRBJ1-2; the D is unclear. This CDR3 comprises 13 residues. Trimming took off 3 bases at V and 1 base at J, with 7 bases between the two ends. Per germline, CDR1 SGHRS and CDR2 YFSETQ. In DNA form, the CDR3 reads TGCGCCAGCAGCTATAGCGATAACTATGGCTACACCTTC. Protein: CASSYSDNYGYTF.

The chain couples TRBV4-1 to TRBJ1-2; TRBD1 is a possible D gene (5 bases). Germline assignment: CDR1 MGHRA and CDR2 YSYEKL. The length of the CDR3 is 14 residues. The germline V and J ends were trimmed by 1 base and 4 bases, with 10 bases remaining between them. For the CDR3, the DNA is TGCGCCAGCAGCCAAGTGCTCGGGGGCTATGGCTACACCTTC. It translates to CASSQVLGGYGYTF.

The CDR3 sequence is CASSLLAGGDQPQHF. CDR3 DNA sequence: TGTGCCAGCAGCCTCCTTGCAGGGGGTGATCAGCCCCAGCATTTT. The chain combines TRBV28 with TRBJ1-5; the match to TRBD1 covers 7 bases. The V segment lost 6 bases and the J segment 5 bases; nucleotides outside the gene matches: 10. Germline V lookup: CDR1 MDHEN, CDR2 SYDVKM. This CDR3 is 15 amino acids long. The variable domain in full, completed from reference TRBV28 and TRBJ1-5, reads DVKVTQSSRYLVKRTGEKVFLECVQDMDHENMFWYRQDPGLGLRLIYFSYDVKMKEKGDIPEGYSVSREKKERFSLILESASTNQTSMYLCASSLLAGGDQPQHFGDGTRLSIL.